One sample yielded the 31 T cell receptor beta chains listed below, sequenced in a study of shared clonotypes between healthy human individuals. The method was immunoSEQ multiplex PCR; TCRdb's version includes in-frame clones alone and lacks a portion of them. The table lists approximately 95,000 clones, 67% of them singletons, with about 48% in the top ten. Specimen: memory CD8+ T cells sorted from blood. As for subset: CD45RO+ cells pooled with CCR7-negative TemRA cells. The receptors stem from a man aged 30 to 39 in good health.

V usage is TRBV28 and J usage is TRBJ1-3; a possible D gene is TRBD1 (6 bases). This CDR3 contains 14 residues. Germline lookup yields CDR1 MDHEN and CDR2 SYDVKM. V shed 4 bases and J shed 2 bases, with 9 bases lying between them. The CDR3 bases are TGTGCCAGCAGTTCACCAGGGGCTGGAAACACCATATATTTT. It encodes CASSSPGAGNTIYF.

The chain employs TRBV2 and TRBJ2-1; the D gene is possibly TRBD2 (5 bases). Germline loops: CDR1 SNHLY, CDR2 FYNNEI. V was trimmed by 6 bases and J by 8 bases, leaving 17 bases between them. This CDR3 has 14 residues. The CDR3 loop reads CASRPTTGGDEQFF. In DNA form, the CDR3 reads TGTGCCAGCAGACCGACTACCGGTGGGGATGAGCAGTTCTTC.

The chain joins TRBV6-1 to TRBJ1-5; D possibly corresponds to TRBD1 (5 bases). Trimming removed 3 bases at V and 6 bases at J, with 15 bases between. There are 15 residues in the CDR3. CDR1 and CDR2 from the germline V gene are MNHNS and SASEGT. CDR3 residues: CASSESRVSGQPQHF. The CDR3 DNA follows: TGTGCCAGCAGTGAGTCCAGGGTATCAGGTCAGCCCCAGCATTTT.

The CDR3 spells CASSDLAGGTDTQYF. The CDR3 coding sequence is TGTGCCAGCAGTGACCTAGCGGGAGGGACAGATACGCAGTATTTT. The chain uses TRBV6-4 and TRBJ2-3; 12 nucleotides agree with TRBD2. The CDR3 is 15 amino acids. Germline V CDR1 and CDR2: MRHNA, SNTAGT. After removal of 2 bases from V and 3 bases from J, the junction contained 0 bases not matched to a gene.

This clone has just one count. The DNA of the CDR3 is TGTGCCAGCAGCGGGGCGCCAACCCTAGGGCAGTACTTC. It yields the protein CASSGAPTLGQYF. The V gene is TRBV7-9, the J gene TRBJ2-7, with D tentatively TRBD1 (5 bases). The CDR3 spans 13 residues. V dropped 5 bases and J dropped 9 bases, with 17 bases sitting between them. Per the germline V gene, CDR1 is SEHNR and CDR2 is FQNEAQ (reference sequence).

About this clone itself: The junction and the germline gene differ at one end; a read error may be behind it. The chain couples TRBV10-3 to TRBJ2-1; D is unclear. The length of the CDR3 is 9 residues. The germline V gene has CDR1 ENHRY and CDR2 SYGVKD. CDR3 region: CATSNEQFF. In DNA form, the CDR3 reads TGTGCCACCAGTAATGAGCAGTTCTTC.

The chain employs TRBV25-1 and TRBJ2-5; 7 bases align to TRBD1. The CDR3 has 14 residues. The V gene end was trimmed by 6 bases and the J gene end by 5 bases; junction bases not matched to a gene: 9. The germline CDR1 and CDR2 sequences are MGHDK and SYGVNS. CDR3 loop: CASSGQEVLETQYF. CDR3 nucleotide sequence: TGTGCCAGCAGCGGACAGGAGGTTTTGGAGACCCAGTACTTC.

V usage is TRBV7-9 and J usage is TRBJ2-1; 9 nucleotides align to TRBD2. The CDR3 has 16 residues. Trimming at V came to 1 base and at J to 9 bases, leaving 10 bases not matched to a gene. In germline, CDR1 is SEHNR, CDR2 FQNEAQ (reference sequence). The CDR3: CASSLVGSGSGGEQFF. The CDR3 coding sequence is TGTGCCAGCAGCTTAGTAGGTAGCGGGAGTGGGGGTGAGCAGTTCTTC.

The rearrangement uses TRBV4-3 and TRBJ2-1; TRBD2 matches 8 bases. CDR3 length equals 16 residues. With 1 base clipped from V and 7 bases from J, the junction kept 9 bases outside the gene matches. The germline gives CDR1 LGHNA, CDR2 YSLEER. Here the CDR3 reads CASSQAGTRNANEQFF. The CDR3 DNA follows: TGCGCCAGCAGCCAAGCCGGGACTAGAAACGCGAATGAGCAGTTCTTC.

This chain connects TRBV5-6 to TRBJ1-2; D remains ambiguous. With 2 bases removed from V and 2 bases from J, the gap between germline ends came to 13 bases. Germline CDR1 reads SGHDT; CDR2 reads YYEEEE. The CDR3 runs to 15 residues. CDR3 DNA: TGTGCCAGCAGCTTTAGGATGGAAGACAACTATGGCTACACCTTC. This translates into CASSFRMEDNYGYTF. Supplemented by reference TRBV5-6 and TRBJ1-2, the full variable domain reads DAGVTQSPTHLIKTRGQQVTLRCSPKSGHDTVSWYQQALGQGPQFIFQYYEEEERQRGNFPDRFSGHQFPNYSSELNVNALLLGDSALYLCASSFRMEDNYGYTFGSGTRLTVV.

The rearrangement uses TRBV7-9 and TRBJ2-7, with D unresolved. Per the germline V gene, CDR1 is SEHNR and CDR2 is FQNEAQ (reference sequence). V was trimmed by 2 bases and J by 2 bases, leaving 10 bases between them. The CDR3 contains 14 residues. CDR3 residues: CASSLLMDAYEQYF. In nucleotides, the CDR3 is TGTGCCAGCAGCTTATTGATGGACGCCTACGAGCAGTACTTC.

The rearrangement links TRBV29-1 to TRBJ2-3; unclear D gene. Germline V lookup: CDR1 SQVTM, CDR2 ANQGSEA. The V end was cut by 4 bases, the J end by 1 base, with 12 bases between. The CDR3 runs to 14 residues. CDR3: CSVVGLGGTDTQYF. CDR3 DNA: TGCAGCGTTGTTGGTCTTGGGGGCACAGATACGCAGTATTTT.

DNA for the CDR3: TGTGCCAGCAGTGCAGTACTAGCGGGAGTCGAGCAGTTCTTC. Its translation: CASSAVLAGVEQFF. The chain joins TRBV27 to TRBJ2-1; 11 bases are a match to TRBD2. With V trimmed by 5 bases and J by 10 bases, 7 bases remained unmatched. Germline CDR1 reads MNHEY; CDR2 reads SMNVEV (reference sequence). The CDR3 runs to 14 residues.

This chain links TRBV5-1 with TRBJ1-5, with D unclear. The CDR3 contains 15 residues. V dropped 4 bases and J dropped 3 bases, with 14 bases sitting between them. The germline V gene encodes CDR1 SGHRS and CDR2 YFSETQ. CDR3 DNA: TGCGCCAGCAGCCCTGCAGGACCCTCCAATCAGCCCCAGCATTTT. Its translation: CASSPAGPSNQPQHF.

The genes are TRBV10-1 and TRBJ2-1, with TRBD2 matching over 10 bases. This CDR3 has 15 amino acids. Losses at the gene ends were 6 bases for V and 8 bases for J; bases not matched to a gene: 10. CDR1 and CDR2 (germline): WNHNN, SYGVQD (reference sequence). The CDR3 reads CASSTGLAGVDEQFF. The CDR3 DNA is TGCGCCAGCAGCACCGGGCTAGCGGGAGTGGATGAGCAGTTCTTC.

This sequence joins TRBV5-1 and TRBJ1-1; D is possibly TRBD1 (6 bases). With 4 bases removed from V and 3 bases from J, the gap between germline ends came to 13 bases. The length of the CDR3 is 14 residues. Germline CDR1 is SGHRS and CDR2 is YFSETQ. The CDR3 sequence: CASSPQGRHTEAFF. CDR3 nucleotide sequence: TGCGCCAGCAGCCCGCAGGGGAGGCACACTGAAGCTTTCTTT.

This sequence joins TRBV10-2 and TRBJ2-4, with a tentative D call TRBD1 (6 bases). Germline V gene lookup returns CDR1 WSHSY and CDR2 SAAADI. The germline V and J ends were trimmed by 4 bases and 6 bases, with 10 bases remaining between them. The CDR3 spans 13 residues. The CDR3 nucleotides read TGCGCCAGCAGTGGAACAGGGTTAAACATTCAGTACTTC. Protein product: CASSGTGLNIQYF.

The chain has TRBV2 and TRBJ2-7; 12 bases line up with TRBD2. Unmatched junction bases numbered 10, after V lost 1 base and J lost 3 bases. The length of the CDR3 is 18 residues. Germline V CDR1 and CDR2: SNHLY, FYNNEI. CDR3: CASSEGGLAGAQSYEQYF. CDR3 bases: TGTGCCAGCAGTGAAGGGGGACTAGCGGGTGCACAGAGCTACGAGCAGTACTTC.

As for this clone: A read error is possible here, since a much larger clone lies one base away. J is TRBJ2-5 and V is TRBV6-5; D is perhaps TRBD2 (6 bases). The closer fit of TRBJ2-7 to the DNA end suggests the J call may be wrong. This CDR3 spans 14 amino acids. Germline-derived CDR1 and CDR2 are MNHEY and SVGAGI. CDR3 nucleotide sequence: TGTGCCAGCAGTTCCGGGACCGGGGGCTACGAGCAGTACTTC. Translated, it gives CASSSGTGGYEQYF.

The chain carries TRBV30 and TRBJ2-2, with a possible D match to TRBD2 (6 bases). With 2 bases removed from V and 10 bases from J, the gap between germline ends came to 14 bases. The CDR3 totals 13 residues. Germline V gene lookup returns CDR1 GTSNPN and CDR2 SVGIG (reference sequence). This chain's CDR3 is CAWSPGGAQELFF. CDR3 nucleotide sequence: TGTGCCTGGAGTCCCGGCGGGGCGCAGGAGCTGTTTTTT. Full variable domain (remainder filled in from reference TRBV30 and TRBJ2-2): SQTIHQWPATLVQPVGSPLSLECTVEGTSNPNLYWYRQAAGRGLQLLFYSVGIGQISSEVPQNLSASRPQDRQFILSSKKLLLSDSGFYLCAWSPGGAQELFFGEGSRLTVL.

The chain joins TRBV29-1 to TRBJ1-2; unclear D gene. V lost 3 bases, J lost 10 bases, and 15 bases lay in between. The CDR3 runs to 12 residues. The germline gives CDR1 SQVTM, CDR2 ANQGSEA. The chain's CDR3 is CSVDPWAPIYTF. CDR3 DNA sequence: TGCAGCGTTGATCCCTGGGCCCCTATCTACACCTTC.

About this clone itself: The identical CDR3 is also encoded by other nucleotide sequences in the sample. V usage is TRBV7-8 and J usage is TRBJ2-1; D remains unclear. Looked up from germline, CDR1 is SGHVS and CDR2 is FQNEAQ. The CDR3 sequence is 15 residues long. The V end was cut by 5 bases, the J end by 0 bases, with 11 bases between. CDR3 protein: CASSQGPSSYNEQFF. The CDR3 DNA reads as TGTGCCAGCAGCCAAGGACCGAGCTCCTACAATGAGCAGTTCTTC. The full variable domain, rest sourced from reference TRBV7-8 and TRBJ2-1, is GAGVSQSPRYKVAKRGQDVALRCDPISGHVSLFWYQQALGQGPEFLTYFQNEAQLDKSGLPSDRFFAERPEGSVSTLKIQRTQQEDSAVYLCASSQGPSSYNEQFFGPGTRLTVL.

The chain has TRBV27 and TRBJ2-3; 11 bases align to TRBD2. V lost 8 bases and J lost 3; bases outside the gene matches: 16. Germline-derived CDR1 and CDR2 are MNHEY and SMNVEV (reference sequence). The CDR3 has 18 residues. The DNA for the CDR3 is TGTGCCAGCGCTCCAGGCGCTCGACTAGCGGGATTGACAGATACGCAGTATTTT. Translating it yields CASAPGARLAGLTDTQYF.

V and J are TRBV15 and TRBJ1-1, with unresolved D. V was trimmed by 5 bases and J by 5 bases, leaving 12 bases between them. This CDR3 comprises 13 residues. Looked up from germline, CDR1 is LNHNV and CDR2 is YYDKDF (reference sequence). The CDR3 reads CATSLSRLTEAFF. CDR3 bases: TGTGCCACCAGCCTGTCCAGGCTAACTGAAGCTTTCTTT. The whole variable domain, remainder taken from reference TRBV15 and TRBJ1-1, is DAMVIQNPRYQVTQFGKPVTLSCSQTLNHNVMYWYQQKSSQAPKLLFHYYDKDFNNEADTPDNFQSRRPNTSFCFLDIRSPGLGDTAMYLCATSLSRLTEAFFGQGTRLTVV.

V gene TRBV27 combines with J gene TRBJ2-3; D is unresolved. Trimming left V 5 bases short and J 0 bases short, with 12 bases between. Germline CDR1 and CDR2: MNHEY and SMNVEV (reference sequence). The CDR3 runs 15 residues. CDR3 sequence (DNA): TGTGCCAGCAGTAGCCAGGCCGCTAGCACAGATACGCAGTATTTT. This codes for CASSSQAASTDTQYF.

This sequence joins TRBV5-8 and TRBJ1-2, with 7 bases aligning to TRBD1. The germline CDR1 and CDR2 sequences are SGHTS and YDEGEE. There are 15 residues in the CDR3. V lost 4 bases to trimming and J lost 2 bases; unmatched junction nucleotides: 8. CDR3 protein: CASSPRTGPNYGYTF. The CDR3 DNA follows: TGTGCCAGCAGCCCAAGGACAGGCCCAAACTATGGCTACACCTTC.

The CDR3 DNA sequence: TGTGCCAGCAGACCTAGCGGGACGGGGGAGCAGTACTTC. Translation: CASRPSGTGEQYF. The chain is built from TRBV7-9 and TRBJ2-7; 9 nucleotides match TRBD2. The germline V gene has CDR1 SEHNR and CDR2 FQNEAQ (reference sequence). V gave up 6 bases and J gave up 7 bases; unmatched junction bases: 7. The CDR3 loop spans 13 amino acids.

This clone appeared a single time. This CDR3 reads CASSLREGGYYEQYF. The CDR3 DNA reads as TGTGCCAGCAGCCTCCGGGAAGGGGGATACTACGAGCAGTACTTC. The chain carries TRBV7-2 and TRBJ2-7, with D tentatively TRBD1 (6 bases). Germline V gene data show CDR1 as SGHTA and CDR2 as FQGNSA. The V end lost 5 bases, the J end lost 3 bases, and 17 bases lay between the germline ends. This CDR3 contains 15 residues.

The CDR3 DNA sequence: TGCAGCGCCCCCTCCCCCATCACCGGGGAGCTGTTTTTT. Translated: CSAPSPITGELFF. The chain combines TRBV29-1 with TRBJ2-2; D not resolved. The germline gives CDR1 SQVTM, CDR2 ANQGSEA. CDR3 length: 13 amino acids. The V gene lost 7 bases and the J gene lost 4 bases, with 13 bases spanning the gap.

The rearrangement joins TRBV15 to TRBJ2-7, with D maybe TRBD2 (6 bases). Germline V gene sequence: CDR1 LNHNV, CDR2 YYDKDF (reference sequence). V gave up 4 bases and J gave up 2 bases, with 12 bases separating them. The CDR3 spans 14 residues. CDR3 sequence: CATSTRRATYEQYF. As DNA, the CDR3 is TGTGCCACCAGCACCCGGAGGGCCACCTACGAGCAGTACTTC.

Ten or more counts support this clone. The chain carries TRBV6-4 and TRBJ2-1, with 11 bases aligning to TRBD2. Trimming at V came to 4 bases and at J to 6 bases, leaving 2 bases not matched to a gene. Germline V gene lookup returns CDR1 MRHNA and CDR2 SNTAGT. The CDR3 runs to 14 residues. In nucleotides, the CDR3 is TGTGCCAGCAGTGTAGCGGGAGGGCCCAATGAGCAGTTCTTC. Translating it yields CASSVAGGPNEQFF.